These T cell receptor beta chains were read from a single sample in a study of blood T cell repertoires in COVID-19. Produced via immunoSEQ multiplex PCR; TCRdb's table is partial and in-frame only. The data show 130,000 to 150,000 clones, 87% seen once. The sample taken for sequencing was peripheral blood. These TCRs come from a woman aged 45-60 years with acute or convalescent COVID-19. The CDR3 runs from the conserved cysteine through the conserved F or W.

j_call,v_call,cdr3_aa
TRBJ2-3,TRBV5-1,CASSPLYTADTQYF
TRBJ2-3,TRBV29-1,CSVMGLSTDTQYF
TRBJ2-1,TRBV15,CATSRDPREGRVLGEQFF
TRBJ2-1,TRBV30,CAWSPAGALYNEQFF
TRBJ2-3,TRBV3-1/TRBV3-2,CASSPRTSPTDTQYF
TRBJ2-3,TRBV5-1,CASSLALAGVGDTQYF
TRBJ2-7,TRBV27,CASRVTSNSYEQYF
TRBJ2-5,TRBV3-1/TRBV3-2,CASSSGGAETQYF
TRBJ2-5,TRBV5-8,CASSLRTSGSETQYF
TRBJ1-4,TRBV6-5,CASRGTGREKLFF
TRBJ2-7,TRBV27,CASSLYPIVYEQYF
TRBJ1-1,TRBV5-1,CASSLAGSNTEAFF
TRBJ2-3,TRBV11-2,CASSFATGLTDTQYF
TRBJ2-7,TRBV29-1,CSVNPTGSSYEQYF
TRBJ1-1,TRBV30,CAWTGRGTTEAFF
TRBJ1-1,TRBV11-2,CASSLDINLNTEAFF
TRBJ1-2,TRBV2,CASSEGQGVYYYGYTF
TRBJ2-7,TRBV19,CASSFWGSEQYF
TRBJ2-1,TRBV30,CAWRLIAGTHNEQFF
TRBJ1-6,TRBV27,CASSPPRDTYSPLHF